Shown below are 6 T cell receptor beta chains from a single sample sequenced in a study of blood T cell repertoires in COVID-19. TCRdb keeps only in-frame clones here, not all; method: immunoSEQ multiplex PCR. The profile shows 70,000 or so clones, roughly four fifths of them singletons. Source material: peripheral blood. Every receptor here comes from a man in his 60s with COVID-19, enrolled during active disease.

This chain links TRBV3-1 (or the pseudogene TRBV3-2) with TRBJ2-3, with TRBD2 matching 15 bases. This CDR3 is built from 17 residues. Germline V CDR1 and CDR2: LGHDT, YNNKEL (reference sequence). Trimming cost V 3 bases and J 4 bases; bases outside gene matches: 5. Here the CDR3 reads CASSQAGLAGGPDTQYF. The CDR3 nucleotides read TGTGCCAGCAGCCAGGCCGGACTAGCGGGAGGGCCAGATACGCAGTATTTT.

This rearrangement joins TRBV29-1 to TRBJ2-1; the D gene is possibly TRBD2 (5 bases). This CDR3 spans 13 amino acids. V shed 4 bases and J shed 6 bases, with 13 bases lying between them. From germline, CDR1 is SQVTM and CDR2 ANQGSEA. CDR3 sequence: CSVVLWTPNEQFF. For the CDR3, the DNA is TGCAGCGTTGTACTTTGGACTCCCAATGAGCAGTTCTTC.

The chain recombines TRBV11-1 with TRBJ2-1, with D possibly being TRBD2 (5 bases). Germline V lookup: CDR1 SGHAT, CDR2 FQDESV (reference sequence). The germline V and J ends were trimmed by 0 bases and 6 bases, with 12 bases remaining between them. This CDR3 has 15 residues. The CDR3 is CASSLALVLSNEQFF. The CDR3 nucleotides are TGTGCCAGCAGCTTAGCACTAGTCTTGAGCAATGAGCAGTTCTTC. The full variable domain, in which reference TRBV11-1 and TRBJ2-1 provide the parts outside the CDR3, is EAEVAQSPRYKITEKSQAVAFWCDPISGHATLYWYRQILGQGPELLVQFQDESVVDDSQLPKDRFSAERLKGVDSTLKIQPAELGDSAMYLCASSLALVLSNEQFFGPGTRLTVL.

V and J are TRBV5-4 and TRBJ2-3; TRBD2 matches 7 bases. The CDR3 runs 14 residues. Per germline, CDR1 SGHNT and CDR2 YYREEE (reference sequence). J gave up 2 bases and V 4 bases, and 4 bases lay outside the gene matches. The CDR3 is CASSRGVDTDTQYF. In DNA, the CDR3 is TGTGCCAGCAGCCGGGGGGTCGACACAGATACGCAGTATTTT.

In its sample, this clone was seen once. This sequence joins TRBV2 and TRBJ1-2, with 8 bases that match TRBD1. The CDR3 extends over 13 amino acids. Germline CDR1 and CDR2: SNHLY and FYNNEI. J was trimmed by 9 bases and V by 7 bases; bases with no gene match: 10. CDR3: CASNTGGSKSYTF. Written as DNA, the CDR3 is TGTGCCAGCAACACAGGGGGTTCTAAAAGCTACACCTTC.

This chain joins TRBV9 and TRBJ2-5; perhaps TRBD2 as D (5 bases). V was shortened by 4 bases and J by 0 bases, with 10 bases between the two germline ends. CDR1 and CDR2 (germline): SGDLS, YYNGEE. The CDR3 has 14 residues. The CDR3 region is CASSPDFYQETQYF. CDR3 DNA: TGTGCCAGCAGCCCGGACTTTTACCAAGAGACCCAGTACTTC.